These 7 T cell receptor beta chains were sequenced from one sample in a study of T-cell reconstitution after alpha-beta-depleted transplantation in children. Preparation of the TCRbeta library used unique molecular identifiers. TCRdb re-derived calls from the PCR reads in MiXCR, one entry per CDR3 protein. The data show 140,000 to 150,000 distinct CDR3 sequences, around 8.8% seen once. Sample: PBMCs, mostly from graft donor cells, taken 180 days after TCRalphabeta/CD19-depleted stem cell transplant. These receptors all come from a female patient aged 2-10 years who had a stem cell transplant for congenital amegakaryocytic thrombocytopenia, so the T cells may come from the graft donor.

This clonotype was picked up a small number of times. The chain carries TRBV2 and TRBJ1-5; no clear D gene. CDR1 is SNHLY, CDR2 FYNNEI, per germline. Trimming stripped 3 bases from V and 2 bases from J, with 5 bases between. This CDR3 is 13 amino acids long. The CDR3 is CASSDQGNQPQHF. CDR3 nucleotide sequence: TGTGCCAGCAGTGACCAGGGCAATCAGCCCCAGCATTTT.

This clonotype was counted at least ten times. The chain couples TRBV6-5 to TRBJ2-3; a possible D gene is TRBD2 (6 bases). The CDR3 runs to 15 residues. The V end lost 4 bases, the J end lost 2 bases, and 13 bases lay between the germline ends. CDR1 and CDR2 (germline): MNHEY, SVGAGI. The CDR3 region has the DNA TGTGCCAGCAGTTCGACTAGTTTTGTCACAGATACGCAGTATTTT. Protein sequence: CASSSTSFVTDTQYF.

The chain employs TRBV11-2 and TRBJ1-2; tentative D call: TRBD1 (5 bases). Germline V gene sequence: CDR1 SGHAT, CDR2 FQNNGV. Trimming removed 4 bases at V and 2 bases at J, with 20 bases between. The CDR3 spans 17 residues. CDR3 in DNA: TGTGCCAGCAGCTCATACCAGGGTTATCGCTTCAACTATGGCTACACCTTC. The encoded protein is CASSSYQGYRFNYGYTF.

There are many counts of this clonotype. CDR3 sequence: CAARRDSINTGELFF. In nucleotides, the CDR3 is TGCGCGGCCAGGAGGGACAGCATTAACACCGGGGAGCTGTTTTTT. The gene calls are TRBV5-1 and TRBJ2-2, with D possibly matching TRBD1 (7 bases). The germline CDR1 and CDR2 sequences are SGHRS and YFSETQ. The CDR3 sequence is 15 residues long.

This clonotype appeared a few times. J is TRBJ1-6 and V is TRBV30, with TRBD1 as a possible D gene (5 bases). V shed 5 bases and J shed 8 bases, with 13 bases lying between them. The CDR3 consists of 13 residues. Germline assignment: CDR1 GTSNPN and CDR2 SVGIG (reference sequence). The CDR3 nucleotides are TGTGCCTGGTGCGGGACGGATTATTCACCCCTCCACTTT. Translated: CAWCGTDYSPLHF.

The chain recombines TRBV7-9 with TRBJ2-4, with D hard to call. The CDR3 is 15 amino acids. V was pared by 1 base and J by 6 bases, with 13 bases between. CDR1 is SEHNR, CDR2 FQNEAQ, per germline (reference sequence). The chain's CDR3 is CASSLGTQYVNIQYF. The CDR3 DNA reads as TGTGCCAGCAGCTTAGGCACCCAGTATGTAAACATTCAGTACTTC.

At least ten counts were recorded for this clonotype. The chain links TRBV6-1 to TRBJ1-1; no clear D. Germline CDR1 reads MNHNS; CDR2 reads SASEGT. Trimming took off 5 bases at V and 0 bases at J, with 13 bases between the two ends. This CDR3 has 15 amino acids. In nucleotides, the CDR3 is TGTGCCAGCAGTAAACACGGGTCCTTGAACACTGAAGCTTTCTTT. Amino acid sequence: CASSKHGSLNTEAFF.